This T cell receptor (beta chain) was found in a study of blood T cell repertoires in COVID-19. Study background: Sample material is recorded as cDNA or gDNA derived from T cells, B-cell-depleted T cells, or PBMCs.

Losses at the gene ends were 5 bases for V and 3 bases for J; bases not matched to a gene: 10. The CDR3 is 16 amino acids. CDR1 and CDR2 (germline): SGHTA, FQGNSA. TCRdb's copy holds only in-frame clones and misses some; the assay was immunoSEQ multiplex PCR. The sample lists about 270,000 clones, 86% occurring once. The sequence was collected from a man aged 40-49 years who had recovered from COVID-19. This chain joins TRBV7-2 and TRBJ2-1; 7 bases align to TRBD1. Material for sequencing was peripheral blood. This chain's CDR3 is CASSVEMTGFYNEQFF. The CDR3, as DNA: TGTGCCAGCAGCGTTGAGATGACAGGGTTCTACAATGAGCAGTTCTTC.